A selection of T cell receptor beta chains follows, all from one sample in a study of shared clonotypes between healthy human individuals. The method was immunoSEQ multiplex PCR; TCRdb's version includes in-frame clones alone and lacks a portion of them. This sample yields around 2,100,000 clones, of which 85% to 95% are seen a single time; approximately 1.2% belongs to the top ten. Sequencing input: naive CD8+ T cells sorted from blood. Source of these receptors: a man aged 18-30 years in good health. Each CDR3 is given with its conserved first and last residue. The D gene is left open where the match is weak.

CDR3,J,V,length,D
CASSPPAGGSTDTQYF,TRBJ2-3,TRBV18,16,.
CASSLYPGGLGYTF,TRBJ1-2,TRBV7-8,14,.
CASSLGGGLDSITDTQYF,TRBJ2-3,TRBV7-3,18,.
CASSLGPLGREGYEQYF,TRBJ2-7,TRBV5-6,17,TRBD2
CASSLSPVAGAGEQYF,TRBJ2-7,TRBV27,16,TRBD2
CASRGADYGYTF,TRBJ1-2,TRBV25-1,12,.
CASSSTGPGELFF,TRBJ2-2,TRBV7-3,13,.
CASSTTWDRYNEQFF,TRBJ2-1,TRBV6-6,15,TRBD1
CASSQDMESSYEQYF,TRBJ2-7,TRBV4-3,15,.
CATSREANTEAFF,TRBJ1-1,TRBV15,13,.
CASSLGRDQPQHF,TRBJ1-5,TRBV13,13,.
CASSYPDSPRDTQYF,TRBJ2-3,TRBV6-5,15,.
CASSASGAPTWYEQFF,TRBJ2-1,TRBV9,16,.
CASRNEGRVFTDTQYF,TRBJ2-3,TRBV27,16,.
CASSVGPVSPDEQYF,TRBJ2-7,TRBV9,15,.
CASSDVQWSSYNEQFF,TRBJ2-1,TRBV10-1,16,.
CASSLTGPSSYEQYF,TRBJ2-7,TRBV5-1,15,.
CASSLAPDEAFF,TRBJ1-1,TRBV7-9,12,.
CASSEVLAGENEQFF,TRBJ2-1,TRBV4-3,15,TRBD2
CASSVDPGASNEKLFF,TRBJ1-4,TRBV7-8,16,.
CASSVLTGYQETQYF,TRBJ2-5,TRBV9,15,.
CASSPPGEYESGELFF,TRBJ2-2,TRBV28,16,.
CASRERTSGIHEQYF,TRBJ2-7,TRBV13,15,TRBD2
CASTPDRPFYEQYF,TRBJ2-7,TRBV28,14,.
CAISTTGGLGYTF,TRBJ1-2,TRBV10-3,13,TRBD1
CASSTINREVAEAFF,TRBJ1-1,TRBV19,15,.
CASSSPRGGVGTDTQYF,TRBJ2-3,TRBV7-9,17,.
CASSLLGGMGEQYF,TRBJ2-7,TRBV5-6,14,.
CASSSVTPYEQYF,TRBJ2-7,TRBV6-6,13,.